This paragraph reports one T cell receptor (beta chain). Its target is not known. This CDR3 spans 15 amino acids. V gave up 1 base and J gave up 11 bases, with 15 bases separating them. Germline loops: CDR1 LGHNA, CDR2 YSLEER. The sample is drawn from a study of beta chain features in type 1 diabetes. The study, taken as a whole, reports: Shorter TCRB CDR3s, moderately but significantly so, were found in Type 1 diabetes patients in all four CD4+ subsets. Reduced insertions and increased deletions marked VDJ junctions in type 1 diabetes patients.

Expressed TCRB transcripts were sequenced because the isolated RNA had all been reverse transcribed beforehand. This table comes from immunoSEQ multiplex PCR, and its TCRdb copy is limited to in-frame clones, with some not included. The sample carries 100,000 to 150,000 clones, around 10% recorded once. Donors contributed one heparinised blood draw apiece, averaging about 120 mL. The receptor was derived from a man aged 25 to 45 with type 1 diabetes. The chain carries TRBV4-3 and TRBJ1-6, with D hard to call. Sequencing was done on a sample of central memory CD4+ T cells from blood. CDR3: CASSQGITNNPPLHF. In nucleotides, the CDR3 is TGCGCCAGCAGCCAAGGAATAACGAACAATCCACCCCTCCACTTT.